Below are 18 T cell receptor beta chains sequenced from a single sample in a study of Ad26.COV2.S vaccination and SARS-CoV-2 variants. Treatment meaning: approximately 18 received Ad26.COV2.S at low or high dose, single or two shots; 5 received placebo; per-sample allocation not given. Sampling was done on day 63 after the first vaccine or placebo injection. Using immunoSEQ multiplex PCR, the repertoire was profiled, and TCRdb retains in-frame clones only, with some absent. The repertoire includes some 340,000 clones, about 82% of them detected once, and more than 1.5% sits in the top ten. The specimen was peripheral blood, collected in a trial of Ad26.COV2.S vaccine versus placebo. The receptor set was obtained from a person between 18 and 60 years old who received the Ad26.COV2.S COVID-19 vaccine or a placebo.

J is TRBJ2-5 and V is TRBV11-3; 11 bases fit TRBD1. J lost 4 bases, V lost 5 bases, and 6 bases had no gene match. In germline, CDR1 is SGHNT, CDR2 YENEEA. This CDR3 comprises 15 residues. CDR3 sequence: CASSAGTGGGETQYF. The CDR3 nucleotides are TGTGCCAGCAGCGCTGGGACAGGGGGTGGAGAGACCCAGTACTTC.

The rearrangement uses TRBV19 and TRBJ1-5, with D possibly being TRBD1 (5 bases). The CDR3 is 15 amino acids. Germline CDR1 reads LNHDA; CDR2 reads SQIVND (reference sequence). With 7 bases removed from V and 0 bases from J, the gap between germline ends came to 13 bases. The DNA of the CDR3 is TGTGCCAGTACCCCCGTGACAGATAGCAATCAGCCCCAGCATTTT. This sequence encodes CASTPVTDSNQPQHF.

This clone came up once. The V gene is TRBV5-6, the J gene TRBJ1-2, with TRBD1 as a possible D gene (5 bases). This CDR3 has 14 residues. Germline CDR1 is SGHDT and CDR2 is YYEEEE. V was cut by 4 bases and J by 5 bases, with 15 bases left in between. The CDR3 DNA follows: TGTGCCAGCAGCGGTGGGCAGGGATATTATGGCTACACCTTC. Encoded protein: CASSGGQGYYGYTF. Based on the CDR3 plus reference TRBV5-6 and TRBJ1-2, the full variable domain is DAGVTQSPTHLIKTRGQQVTLRCSPKSGHDTVSWYQQALGQGPQFIFQYYEEEERQRGNFPDRFSGHQFPNYSSELNVNALLLGDSALYLCASSGGQGYYGYTFGSGTRLTVV.

The rearrangement joins TRBV20-1 to TRBJ2-6; D uncertain. Germline V gene lookup returns CDR1 DFQATT and CDR2 SNEGSKA (reference sequence). Trimming shortened V by 3 bases and J by 4 bases, and 16 bases separated the two germline ends. The CDR3 is 16 amino acids. The CDR3 coding sequence is TGCAGTGCTAGTGCCAGGATAAACGGCGGGGCCAACGTCCTGACTTTC. This encodes CSASARINGGANVLTF.

The chain joins TRBV2 to TRBJ2-5, with TRBD2 as a possible D gene (6 bases). The V gene lost 4 bases and the J gene lost 0 bases, with 12 bases spanning the gap. Per the germline V gene, CDR1 is SNHLY and CDR2 is FYNNEI. CDR3 length: 15 residues. CDR3 nucleotides: TGTGCCAGCAGTGGGGCGGGGAGATACCAAGAGACCCAGTACTTC. It translates to CASSGAGRYQETQYF.

V gene TRBV9 combines with J gene TRBJ2-1, with D possibly matching TRBD2 (7 bases). Germline loops: CDR1 SGDLS, CDR2 YYNGEE. V dropped 0 bases and J dropped 8 bases, with 18 bases sitting between them. The CDR3 totals 16 residues. Here the CDR3 DNA reads TGTGCCAGCAGCGTAGGCCCCGAGAGGGGGGGATATGAGCAGTTCTTC. It translates to CASSVGPERGGYEQFF.

CDR3 loop: CASSLERASTEAFF. For the CDR3, the DNA is TGTGCCAGCAGCTTAGAAAGGGCCAGCACTGAAGCTTTCTTT. This rearrangement joins TRBV7-8 to TRBJ1-1; D not resolved. Germline loops: CDR1 SGHVS, CDR2 FQNEAQ. The V end was cut by 1 base, the J end by 4 bases, with 10 bases between. The CDR3 consists of 14 residues.

This clone was counted between two and nine times. The chain has TRBV4-3 and TRBJ1-5; perhaps TRBD1 as D (5 bases). The CDR3 totals 15 residues. The V and J ends lost 0 bases and 6 bases respectively, with 12 bases between them. Germline V gives CDR1 LGHNA, CDR2 YSLEER. The CDR3 coding sequence is TGCGCCAGCAGCCAAGACTCCGGGGGTACTCAGCCCCAGCATTTT. As protein: CASSQDSGGTQPQHF.

The V gene is TRBV4-1, the J gene TRBJ1-4; no clear D gene. CDR1 is MGHRA and CDR2 is YSYEKL in the germline V gene. The CDR3 has 16 amino acids. Between the trimmed V and J ends, which lost 0 bases and 5 bases, there was a span of 13 bases. The CDR3 reads CASSQDGTRLNEKLFF. The CDR3 DNA reads TGCGCCAGCAGCCAAGATGGCACCAGGCTCAATGAAAAACTGTTTTTT.

The rearrangement links TRBV25-1 to TRBJ1-2; D is unresolved. The V and J ends lost 7 bases and 0 bases respectively, with 12 bases between them. The V gene's germline CDR1 is MGHDK and CDR2 SYGVNS. The CDR3 covers 14 residues. As DNA, the CDR3 is TGTGCCAGCACGGGTGCGAAGCCTAACTATGGCTACACCTTC. Translation: CASTGAKPNYGYTF.

The chain is built from TRBV7-9 and TRBJ1-4; 7 positions agree with TRBD1. V dropped 5 bases and J dropped 6; count of bases not matched to a gene: 6. The CDR3 totals 14 residues. Germline assignment: CDR1 SEHNR and CDR2 FQNEAQ (reference sequence). CDR3 in amino acids: CASSLWGTDEKLFF. The CDR3 nucleotides are TGTGCCAGCAGCCTATGGGGGACAGATGAAAAACTGTTTTTT.

This clone was seen ten or more times. The chain carries TRBV5-1 and TRBJ2-3; no clear D. CDR1 is SGHRS and CDR2 is YFSETQ in the germline V gene. Trimming left V 0 bases short and J 2 bases short, with 7 bases between. This CDR3 comprises 14 residues. CDR3 nucleotides: TGCGCCAGCAGCTTGGCGAGACCCACAGATACGCAGTATTTT. This gives the protein CASSLARPTDTQYF.

The chain uses TRBV7-9 and TRBJ1-6; D not certain. Germline V gene data show CDR1 as SEHNR and CDR2 as FQNEAQ (reference sequence). The CDR3 extends over 15 amino acids. V was clipped by 4 bases and J by 7 bases, with 14 bases between them. The CDR3 loop reads CASSSRAPGNSPLHF. CDR3 DNA: TGTGCCAGCAGCTCCCGGGCCCCGGGGAATTCACCCCTCCACTTT.

This sequence joins TRBV4-1 and TRBJ2-7; 7 nucleotides align to TRBD2. The V gene end was trimmed by 3 bases and the J gene end by 2 bases; junction bases not matched to a gene: 7. Looked up from germline, CDR1 is MGHRA and CDR2 is YSYEKL. CDR3 length equals 15 residues. CDR3 DNA sequence: TGCGCCAGCAGCCAGGATCCGGGGGGAACCTACGAGCAGTACTTC. This gives the protein CASSQDPGGTYEQYF.

The CDR3 loop is CASSPRGRNTEAFF. The CDR3 DNA reads as TGTGCCAGCAGCCCCCGCGGGAGGAACACTGAAGCTTTCTTT. This rearrangement joins TRBV3-1 (or the pseudogene TRBV3-2) to TRBJ1-1; D remains unclear. V was pared by 4 bases and J by 1 base, with 10 bases between. The CDR3 has 14 residues. CDR1 LGHDT and CDR2 YNNKEL come from the germline V gene (reference sequence).

The V call is TRBV27, the J call TRBJ1-5, with 10 bases aligning to TRBD1. Per germline, CDR1 MNHEY and CDR2 SMNVEV (reference sequence). V shed 7 bases and J 4 bases; nucleotides not matched to a gene: 7. This CDR3 has 15 residues. This chain's CDR3 is CASTPDRGTNQPQHF. DNA for the CDR3: TGTGCCAGCACCCCGGACAGGGGGACTAATCAGCCCCAGCATTTT.

The chain recombines TRBV12-3 or TRBV12-4 with TRBJ1-2, with D hard to call. This CDR3 is 12 amino acids long. With 3 bases removed from V and 6 bases from J, the gap between germline ends came to 8 bases. The CDR3 bases are TGTGCCAGCAGTTTCTCAAAGAATGGCTACACCTTC. This codes for CASSFSKNGYTF.

J is TRBJ2-1 and V is TRBV5-1, with 9 bases fitting TRBD1. The CDR3 totals 15 residues. Germline CDR1 and CDR2: SGHRS and YFSETQ. The V and J ends lost 5 bases and 1 base, in that order; junction bases with no gene match: 4. CDR3 sequence reads: CASRGGQGSYNEQFF. DNA of the CDR3: TGCGCCAGCAGGGGGGGACAGGGTTCCTACAATGAGCAGTTCTTC.